This T cell receptor (beta chain) originates from a study of blood T cells in healthy people across ages (dated by TCRdb to 2015 to 2017). About the full investigation: In model experiments, roughly one uniquely barcoded TCR beta cDNA molecule per two T cells was captured by template switching. Donors of different ages were randomly distributed across sequencing lanes to avoid experimental bias. Using deep sequencing normalized with unique cDNA molecular identifiers, the study measured how TCR beta repertoire diversity changes with age. Two additional independent replicas of 1 million unique cDNA reads from the same blood draw were analyzed for two donors (one aged 18 to 30 and one aged 80 or older). The donors were split into four age groups: young (average around 15 years), middle-aged (about 40), aged (approximately 60) and long-lived (approximately 80). Points the paper makes about the study in general: Conclusive comparison of naive and antigen-experienced compartments was prevented by the profiling of bulk unsorted PBMCs. Compared with the aged group, the long-lived group had more naive CD4+ T cells, fewer expanded clones and increased TCR diversity, suggesting age selection. There was a strong correlation between observed TCR beta diversity and the percentage of naive T cells measured by flow cytometry. Estimates of total diversity based on one million sequenced T cells were considered lower bounds and underestimates. Observed TCR beta diversity per million T cells fell roughly linearly with age, and a significant reduction was already apparent by age around 44. Donor CMV infection status was unknown, potentially confounding age-related changes in expanded clonotypes.

According to the germline V gene, CDR1 reads SGHTA and CDR2 reads FQGNSA. The cysteine opens and the phenylalanine closes a CDR3 of 14 amino acids. Of all the DNA, just the CDR3 is kept, 42 bases in frame from base 1. V is pared back by 5 bases and J by 6 bases, with 11 bases lying between the germline termini. The sample holds many counts of this clonotype. It lacks a known antigen. Base qualities are not provided; no much larger clone lies one nucleotide away. The donors were a few dozen Caucasian individuals from Russia, aged roughly 6 to 100 years, who were systemically healthy. Each donor gave 8 to 10 milliliters of peripheral blood, collected into EDTA-treated Vacutainer tubes. Ficoll-Paque density-gradient centrifugation was used to isolate PBMCs, with at least 7 million per sample. Total RNA, at least 5 micrograms per sample, was extracted from PBMCs with Trizol reagent. The percentages of naive CD45RAhigh/CD27high T cells were determined by flow cytometry on a PBMC aliquot from every donor.

Receptor amplification or capture employed 5' RACE. The run used an Illumina HiSeq 2500. The second PCR ran for about 6 to 12 cycles and used a J-beta primer mix along with a sample-barcoded 5' primer. Each TCR beta cDNA molecule received a unique molecular identifier from a template-switch 5' adaptor carrying 12 random nucleotides. At least 3 million CDR3-containing paired-end reads were obtained from each sample. First-strand cDNA was synthesized from all RNA with the Mint cDNA synthesis kit, primed by a TRBC-specific oligonucleotide. Following uracil-DNA glycosylase treatment, a first 18-cycle PCR with universal primers M1SS and BC2_uni_R was performed on all cDNA. Per the authors' processing: Each sample was normalized by randomly selecting 1 million high-quality reads, each carrying a distinct molecular identifier. Instead of being binned into consensus sequences, reads that shared molecular identifiers were thrown out. MiTCR, run with a Q25 quality threshold and the strictest error-elimination algorithm, handled CDR3 identification, clonotype clustering and error correction. Lower-bound total TCR beta diversity was estimated with a nonparametric unseen species model using Euler transformation. TCRdb reanalyzed the raw reads on its own, using fastp at Q25 for trimming and MiXCR for clone calling, and kept in-frame beta chains. Each entry merges the rows of one CDR3 protein and shows their most common DNA and genes. TCRdb, rather than the study authors, made the V and J calls. In all, the sample holds about 590,000 distinct CDR3 sequences, and about 28% of those were seen once. Together, the top ten hold 15% to 18% of the sample.

This chain is built from TRBV7-2 and TRBJ1-6, with a tentative D gene TRBD1 over 6 matching bases. The sequenced sample consisted of blood. The clonotype was recovered from a woman aged 80 or older in good health. At the DNA level, the sequence is TGTGCCAGCAGCCCACGGACAGCTAATTCACCCCTCCACTTT. It specifies CASSPRTANSPLHF.